The 8 T cell receptor beta chains presented below share a single source sample, sequenced in a study of technical replicates of blood from several donors. Assay used: immunoSEQ multiplex PCR; TCRdb lists only in-frame clones, some missing. Among 75,000 to 95,000 clones listed, approximately 94% were seen once. Sample: T cells isolated from PBMCs. Source of these receptors: a human donor in good health.

The chain is built from TRBV11-2 and TRBJ2-2; 8 positions match TRBD2. CDR3 length: 14 residues. Germline V gene sequence: CDR1 SGHAT, CDR2 FQNNGV. With 4 bases clipped from V and 3 bases from J, the junction kept 1 base outside the gene matches. CDR3 in DNA: TGTGCCAGCAGCTGGCGGGGGGACACCGGGGAGCTGTTTTTT. This codes for CASSWRGDTGELFF.

The chain carries TRBV29-1 and TRBJ2-3; TRBD1 aligns across 7 bases. CDR1 and CDR2 (germline): SQVTM, ANQGSEA. V was pared by 7 bases and J by 6 bases, with 10 bases of the junction left unmatched. The CDR3 length is 13 residues. In nucleotides, the CDR3 is TGCAGCGGCTGGGGACAGTTCTTTGATACGCAGTATTTT. Amino acids: CSGWGQFFDTQYF.

The V and J genes are TRBV6-5 and TRBJ2-5; D may be TRBD1 (5 bases). Germline loops: CDR1 MNHEY, CDR2 SVGAGI. This CDR3 region has 15 residues. The V end lost 4 bases, the J end lost 12 bases, and 24 bases lay between the germline ends. DNA for the CDR3: TGTGCCAGCAGTTTCGACAGCCGGATCGGTTCCAGGGAGTACTTC. Translation gives CASSFDSRIGSREYF.

The CDR3, as DNA: TGCAGCGTGGGCGGACTCAGCTCTCACACAACTAATGAAAAACTGTTTTTT. Protein product: CSVGGLSSHTTNEKLFF. The rearrangement links TRBV29-1 to TRBJ1-4, with no clear D. CDR3 length: 17 amino acids. Germline V gives CDR1 SQVTM, CDR2 ANQGSEA. V dropped 6 bases and J dropped 0 bases, with 20 bases sitting between them.

The chain uses TRBV5-8 and TRBJ2-1, with 7 bases aligning to TRBD1. CDR3 length equals 16 residues. The V and J ends lost 4 bases and 1 base, in that order; junction bases with no gene match: 8. Germline values: CDR1 SGHTS, CDR2 YDEGEE. CDR3 sequence reads: CASSDRQGPSYNEQFF. The CDR3 bases are TGTGCCAGCAGCGACCGACAGGGTCCATCCTACAATGAGCAGTTCTTC.

The chain recombines TRBV28 with TRBJ2-7; 12 bases match TRBD2. The CDR3 loop spans 18 amino acids. Germline V gene sequence: CDR1 MDHEN, CDR2 SYDVKM. The V and J ends lost 2 bases and 5 bases, in that order; junction bases with no gene match: 13. The CDR3 protein is CASSLGGLTSGSPDEQYF. DNA of the CDR3: TGTGCCAGCAGTTTAGGGGGGTTGACTAGCGGGAGTCCGGACGAGCAGTACTTC.

This chain joins TRBV6-5 and TRBJ1-3; no definite D call. Trimming took off 2 bases at V and 0 bases at J, with 5 bases between the two ends. The germline V gene has CDR1 MNHEY and CDR2 SVGAGI. The length of the CDR3 is 14 residues. The CDR3 region has the DNA TGTGCCAGCAGTTACGGGAGCTCTGGAAACACCATATATTTT. The encoded protein is CASSYGSSGNTIYF.

The chain recombines TRBV28 with TRBJ2-1, with 10 positions matching TRBD2. The V gene's germline CDR1 is MDHEN and CDR2 SYDVKM. The CDR3 runs to 19 residues. V shed 6 bases, J shed 2 bases, and the junction held 16 bases outside the gene matches. CDR3 bases: TGTGCCAGCAGCCGAAATCTGGGGCAAGCGGGAGGGCCCTACAATGAGCAGTTCTTC. Protein sequence: CASSRNLGQAGGPYNEQFF. Together with reference TRBV28 and TRBJ2-1, the CDR3 gives the full variable domain: DVKVTQSSRYLVKRTGEKVFLECVQDMDHENMFWYRQDPGLGLRLIYFSYDVKMKEKGDIPEGYSVSREKKERFSLILESASTNQTSMYLCASSRNLGQAGGPYNEQFFGPGTRLTVL.